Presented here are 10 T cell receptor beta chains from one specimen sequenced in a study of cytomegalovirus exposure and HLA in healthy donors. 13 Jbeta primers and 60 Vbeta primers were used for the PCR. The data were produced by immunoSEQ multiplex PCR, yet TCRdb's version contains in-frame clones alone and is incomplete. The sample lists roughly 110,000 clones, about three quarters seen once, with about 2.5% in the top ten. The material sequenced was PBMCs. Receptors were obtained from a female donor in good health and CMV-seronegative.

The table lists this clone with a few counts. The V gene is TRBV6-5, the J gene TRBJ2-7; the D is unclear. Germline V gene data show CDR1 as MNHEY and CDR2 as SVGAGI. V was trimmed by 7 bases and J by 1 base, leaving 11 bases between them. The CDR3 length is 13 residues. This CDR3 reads CASKQPLSYEQYF. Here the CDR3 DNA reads TGTGCCAGCAAGCAACCCCTATCCTACGAGCAGTACTTC.

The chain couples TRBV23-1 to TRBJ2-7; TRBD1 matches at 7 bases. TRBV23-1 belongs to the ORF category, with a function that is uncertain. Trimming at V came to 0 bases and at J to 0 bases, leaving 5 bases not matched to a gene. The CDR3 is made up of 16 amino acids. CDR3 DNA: TGCGCCAGCAGTCAATCGGTGACAGGGCACTCCTACGAGCAGTACTTC. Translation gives CASSQSVTGHSYEQYF.

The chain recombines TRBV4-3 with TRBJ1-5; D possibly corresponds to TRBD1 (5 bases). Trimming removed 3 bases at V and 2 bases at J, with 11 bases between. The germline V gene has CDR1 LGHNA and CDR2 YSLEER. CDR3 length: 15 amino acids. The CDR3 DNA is TGCGCCAGCAGCCACCCGACAGCTGGCAATCAGCCCCAGCATTTT. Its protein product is CASSHPTAGNQPQHF.

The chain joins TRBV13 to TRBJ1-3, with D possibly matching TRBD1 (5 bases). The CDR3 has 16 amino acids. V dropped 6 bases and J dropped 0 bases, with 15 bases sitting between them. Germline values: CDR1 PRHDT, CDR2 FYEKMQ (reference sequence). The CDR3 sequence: CASSELRVSSGNTIYF. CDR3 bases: TGTGCCAGCAGTGAACTCAGGGTCTCCTCTGGAAACACCATATATTTT.

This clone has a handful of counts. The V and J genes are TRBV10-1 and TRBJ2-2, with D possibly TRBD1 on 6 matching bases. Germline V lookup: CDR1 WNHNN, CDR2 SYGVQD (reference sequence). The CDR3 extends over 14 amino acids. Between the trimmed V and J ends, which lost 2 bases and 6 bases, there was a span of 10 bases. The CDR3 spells CASSETHRAGELFF. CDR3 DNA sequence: TGCGCCAGCAGTGAGACTCACAGGGCCGGGGAGCTGTTTTTT.

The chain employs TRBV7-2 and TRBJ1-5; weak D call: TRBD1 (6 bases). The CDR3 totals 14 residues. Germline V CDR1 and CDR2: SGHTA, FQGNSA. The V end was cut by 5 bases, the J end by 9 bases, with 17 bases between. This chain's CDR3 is CASSPGTPVLPQHF. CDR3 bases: TGTGCCAGCAGCCCTGGGACACCGGTGTTGCCCCAGCATTTT.

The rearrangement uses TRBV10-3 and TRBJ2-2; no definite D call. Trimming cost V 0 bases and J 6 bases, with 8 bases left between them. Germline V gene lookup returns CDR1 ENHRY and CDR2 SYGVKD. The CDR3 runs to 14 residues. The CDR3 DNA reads TGTGCCATCAGTGAGTCGATTCTAGCCGGGGAGCTGTTTTTT. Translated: CAISESILAGELFF.

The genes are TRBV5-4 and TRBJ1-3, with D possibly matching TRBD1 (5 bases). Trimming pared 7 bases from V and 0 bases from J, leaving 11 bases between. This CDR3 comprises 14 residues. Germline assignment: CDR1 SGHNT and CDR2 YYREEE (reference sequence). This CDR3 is CASLTDPSGNTIYF. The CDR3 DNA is TGTGCCAGCCTGACAGACCCCTCTGGAAACACCATATATTTT.

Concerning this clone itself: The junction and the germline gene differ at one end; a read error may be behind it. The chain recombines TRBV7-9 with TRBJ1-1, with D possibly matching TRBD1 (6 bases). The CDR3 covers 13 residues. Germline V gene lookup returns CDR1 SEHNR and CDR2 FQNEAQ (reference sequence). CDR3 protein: CSSRDRSKTEAFF. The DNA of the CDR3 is TGTTCCAGCAGAGACAGGTCCAAAACTGAAGCTTTCTTT.

The DNA for the CDR3 is TGTGCCAGTAGTACCGGGAGGACTGAGCAGTTCTTC. It codes for CASSTGRTEQFF. The rearrangement links TRBV19 to TRBJ2-1; TRBD2 aligns across 7 bases. CDR1 and CDR2 (germline): LNHDA, SQIVND (reference sequence). V gave up 4 bases and J gave up 9 bases; unmatched junction bases: 3. The CDR3 is 12 residues long.